This T cell receptor (beta chain) was obtained from a study of T cells after yellow fever vaccination. TCRdb re-called the 5' RACE reads through MiXCR, storing one row per CDR3 protein. The table includes about 360,000 distinct CDR3 sequences, 6% to 8% detected once. Germline loops: CDR1 SGHVS, CDR2 FQNEAQ. Trimming removed 5 bases from V and 2 bases from J, with 10 bases in between. This CDR3 is 14 amino acids long. This chain links TRBV7-8 with TRBJ1-5; D not certain. This TCR was recovered from a man aged 25 to 45 who received the YFV17D yellow fever vaccine. Sequencing used PBMCs, obtained 5 days after the yellow fever booster vaccination. CDR3 coding DNA: TGTGCCAGCAGCCAGACTGTCGGCAATCAGCCCCAGCATTTT. It codes for CASSQTVGNQPQHF.